This passage covers 11 T cell receptor beta chains from one sample sequenced in a study of blood T cell repertoires in COVID-19. Sequenced by immunoSEQ multiplex PCR; TCRdb stores in-frame clones only, minus some. The table includes 270,000 or so clones, approximately 86% detected once. Sequencing input: peripheral blood. These receptors came from a woman aged 18-35 years with acute or convalescent COVID-19.

This clone occurred once. The rearrangement uses TRBV7-9 and TRBJ1-2, with D possibly TRBD1 on 6 matching bases. Germline V gives CDR1 SEHNR, CDR2 FQNEAQ (reference sequence). Trimming shortened V by 0 bases and J by 4 bases, and 12 bases separated the two germline ends. The CDR3 is made up of 15 amino acids. The CDR3 protein is CASSLAAGEGYGYTF. CDR3 DNA sequence: TGTGCCAGCAGCTTAGCGGCAGGGGAGGGCTATGGCTACACCTTC.

The V call is TRBV5-5, the J call TRBJ2-1; 8 bases are a match to TRBD1. Germline loops: CDR1 SGHKS, CDR2 YYEKEE (reference sequence). Unmatched junction bases numbered 7, after V lost 5 bases and J lost 0 bases. This CDR3 comprises 16 residues. The CDR3 sequence: CASSPRQGSSYNEQFF. DNA for the CDR3: TGTGCCAGCAGTCCTAGACAGGGGTCCTCCTACAATGAGCAGTTCTTC.

The rearrangement uses TRBV9 and TRBJ2-5; 10 positions match TRBD2. Unmatched junction bases numbered 1, after V lost 3 bases and J lost 2 bases. Germline CDR1 reads SGDLS; CDR2 reads YYNGEE. This CDR3 contains 14 residues. The CDR3 nucleotides read TGTGCCAGCAGCGCTAGCGGGAGACAAGAGACCCAGTACTTC. Translating gives CASSASGRQETQYF. The whole variable domain, remainder taken from reference TRBV9 and TRBJ2-5, is DSGVTQTPKHLITATGQRVTLRCSPRSGDLSVYWYQQSLDQGLQFLIQYYNGEERAKGNILERFSAQQFPDLHSELNLSSLELGDSALYFCASSASGRQETQYFGPGTRLLVL.

In its sample, this clone was seen a few times. The J gene is TRBJ1-3, the V gene TRBV5-3, with 8 bases aligning to TRBD1. TRBV5-3 has ORF status, its function being uncertain. Trimming removed 4 bases from V and 6 bases from J; junction bases left unmatched: 9. The CDR3 extends over 15 amino acids. The CDR3 nucleotides read TGTGCCAGAAGCATACGGACAGGGCGGAAAAACACCATATATTTT. This gives the protein CARSIRTGRKNTIYF.

This clone was seen only once. The rearrangement joins TRBV6-6 to TRBJ2-5; D is uncertain. The CDR3 contains 14 residues. In germline, CDR1 is MNHNY, CDR2 SVGAGI (reference sequence). V was cut by 2 bases and J by 3 bases, with 10 bases left in between. The CDR3 DNA follows: TGTGCCAGCAGTTACCAAACTCATGAAGAGACCCAGTACTTC. Protein: CASSYQTHEETQYF.

This clone was counted only a few times. V gene TRBV5-5 combines with J gene TRBJ2-7; D remains ambiguous. The CDR3 is 11 residues long. Per germline, CDR1 SGHKS and CDR2 YYEKEE (reference sequence). Trimming shortened V by 3 bases and J by 5 bases, and 6 bases separated the two germline ends. The chain's CDR3 is CASSYNDEQYF. Here the CDR3 DNA reads TGTGCCAGCAGCTACAACGACGAGCAGTACTTC.

The rearrangement joins TRBV14 to TRBJ2-1; 9 nucleotides match TRBD2. The CDR3 extends over 16 amino acids. The germline V gene has CDR1 SGHDN and CDR2 FVKESK. The V and J ends lost 4 bases and 7 bases, in that order; junction bases with no gene match: 11. The chain's CDR3 is CASSPYSGRDLNEQFF. The CDR3 DNA sequence: TGTGCCAGCAGCCCCTATAGCGGGAGAGATTTGAATGAGCAGTTCTTC. The full variable domain, rest sourced from reference TRBV14 and TRBJ2-1, is EAGVTQFPSHSVIEKGQTVTLRCDPISGHDNLYWYRRVMGKEIKFLLHFVKESKQDESGMPNNRFLAERTGGTYSTLKVQPAELEDSGVYFCASSPYSGRDLNEQFFGPGTRLTVL.

The V call is TRBV11-2, the J call TRBJ2-3, with a possible D match to TRBD2 (6 bases). The V and J ends lost 0 bases and 14 bases respectively, with 15 bases between them. The CDR3 consists of 13 residues. The germline V gene has CDR1 SGHAT and CDR2 FQNNGV. CDR3 sequence: CASSLEKRVPPYF. Here the CDR3 DNA reads TGTGCCAGCAGCTTAGAGAAGCGGGTCCCACCGTATTTT.

The chain couples TRBV6-2 or TRBV6-3 to TRBJ2-1; 16 nucleotides line up with TRBD2. CDR1 is MNHEY, CDR2 SVGEGT, per germline. Trimming took 5 bases from V and 7 from J; bases not matched to a gene: 2. The CDR3 runs 15 residues. CDR3 DNA sequence: TGTGCCAGCAGTAAGGGACTAGCGGGAGGGAATGAGCAGTTCTTC. Protein: CASSKGLAGGNEQFF.

Details on this clone: The same CDR3 is also encoded by other DNA sequences in this sample. The V call is TRBV6-5, the J call TRBJ1-3; D might be TRBD1 (5 bases). V lost 4 bases to trimming and J lost 0 bases, with 10 bases between them. The CDR3 contains 15 residues. CDR1 and CDR2 (germline): MNHEY, SVGAGI. CDR3 in DNA: TGTGCCAGCAGTTTGGACATCAACTCTGGAAACACCATATATTTT. Protein product: CASSLDINSGNTIYF.

The chain has TRBV6-5 and TRBJ1-2, with 9 bases matching TRBD1. The germline V gene has CDR1 MNHEY and CDR2 SVGAGI. The V and J ends lost 7 bases and 4 bases, in that order; junction bases with no gene match: 7. The CDR3 has 14 residues. CDR3 residues: CASKTGGRSYGYTF. CDR3 coding DNA: TGTGCCAGCAAAACAGGGGGCCGGAGCTATGGCTACACCTTC.